This is a list of T cell receptor beta chains from one sample in a study of response to subunit inactivated influenza vaccine. A single record per CDR3 protein comes from TCRdb applying MiXCR to the RT-PCR reads. The top ten clones hold roughly 12% of a sample with about 650,000 distinct CDR3 sequences, 15% to 18% of them seen once. The sequencing used PBMCs from blood, collected 12 days after vaccination. Receptors originate from a man between 45 and 60 years old who received an inactivated influenza vaccine. CDR3s include the opening cysteine and the closing phenylalanine or tryptophan. The order of the fields is J gene, D gene, V gene, clone size, CDR3 protein, CDR3 DNA. The D gene is left open where the match is weak. A clone size is listed for some rows: how often the clone was seen (once, few, many), or a class if it is expanded.

J: TRBJ1-2; D: TRBD1; V: TRBV29-1; size: few; CDR3: CSVSGTGSHYGYTF; DNA: TGCAGCGTGTCCGGGACAGGGAGTCACTATGGCTACACCTTC
J: TRBJ2-1; D: TRBD2; V: TRBV10-3; size: many; CDR3: CAISLGIAGQYNEQFF; DNA: TGTGCCATCAGTCTTGGGATAGCGGGGCAATACAATGAGCAGTTCTTC
J: TRBJ2-3; D: TRBD2; V: TRBV6-1; size: many; CDR3: CASKTGGTDTQYF; DNA: TGTGCCAGCAAGACGGGGGGAACAGATACGCAGTATTTT
J: TRBJ2-1; D: .; V: TRBV7-2; size: few; CDR3: CASSLTDSSYNEQFF; DNA: TGTGCCAGCAGCCTAACCGACAGCTCCTACAATGAGCAGTTCTTC
J: TRBJ1-2; D: TRBD1; V: TRBV29-1; size: few; CDR3: CSVSERDRAEGYTF; DNA: TGCAGCGTATCAGAACGGGACAGGGCCGAGGGCTACACCTTC
J: TRBJ2-5; D: .; V: TRBV20-1; size: .; CDR3: CSANSGPAPGPKARAETQYF; DNA: TGCAGTGCTAATAGTGGGCCGGCGCCGGGACCAAAAGCGCGGGCGGAGACCCAGTACTTC
J: TRBJ1-2; D: .; V: TRBV29-1; size: few; CDR3: CSVNSGGSYGYTF; DNA: TGCAGCGTCAACTCCGGGGGGAGCTATGGCTACACCTTC
J: TRBJ2-7; D: .; V: TRBV2; size: few; CDR3: CASSEDQFYEQYF; DNA: TGTGCCAGCAGTGAAGACCAATTCTACGAGCAGTACTTC
J: TRBJ2-7; D: TRBD1; V: TRBV10-3; size: .; CDR3: CAIRPRDSYEQYF; DNA: TGTGCCATCAGACCCCGGGACAGCTACGAGCAGTACTTC
J: TRBJ2-7; D: .; V: TRBV27; size: few; CDR3: CASSFVAGALEQYF; DNA: TGTGCCAGCAGTTTTGTAGCAGGGGCGCTCGAGCAGTACTTC
J: TRBJ2-7; D: .; V: TRBV20-1; size: .; CDR3: CSARDVRRELQEQYF; DNA: TGCAGTGCTAGAGATGTCAGGAGGGAGTTGCAAGAGCAGTACTTC
J: TRBJ1-1; D: .; V: TRBV12-3/TRBV12-4; size: few; CDR3: CASNGLRRGEAFF; DNA: TGTGCCAGCAATGGCCTTCGACGGGGGGAAGCTTTCTTT
J: TRBJ2-1; D: TRBD2; V: TRBV12-3/TRBV12-4; size: .; CDR3: CASSPQGGFSGRVVGNEQFF; DNA: TGTGCCAGCAGTCCCCAGGGTGGGTTTAGCGGGAGGGTTGTTGGGAATGAGCAGTTCTTC
J: TRBJ1-5; D: .; V: TRBV10-1; size: .; CDR3: CASSASSNQPQHF; DNA: TGCGCCAGCAGTGCAAGCAGCAATCAGCCCCAGCATTTT
J: TRBJ2-3; D: TRBD2; V: TRBV7-3; size: .; CDR3: CASSLTGGATDTQYF; DNA: TGTGCCAGCAGCTTAACGGGAGGGGCCACAGATACGCAGTATTTT
J: TRBJ2-1; D: TRBD2; V: TRBV12-3/TRBV12-4; size: few; CDR3: CASSRAGVFPYNEQFF; DNA: TGTGCCAGCAGTAGAGCGGGGGTTTTCCCCTACAATGAGCAGTTCTTC
J: TRBJ1-6; D: TRBD1; V: TRBV7-9; size: many; CDR3: CASSLAGQGSSPLHF; DNA: TGTGCCAGCAGCTTAGCGGGACAGGGAAGTTCACCCCTCCACTTT
J: TRBJ2-5; D: TRBD2; V: TRBV20-1; size: .; CDR3: CSARTSGSAQYF; DNA: TGCAGTGCTCGGACTAGCGGGAGTGCCCAGTACTTC
J: TRBJ2-1; D: .; V: TRBV7-2; size: few; CDR3: CASSLVAGVPYNEQFF; DNA: TGTGCCAGCAGCTTAGTAGCAGGGGTTCCGTACAATGAGCAGTTCTTC
J: TRBJ1-2; D: .; V: TRBV12-3/TRBV12-4; size: many; CDR3: CASSSHQGLGYTF; DNA: TGTGCCAGCAGTTCACACCAGGGTTTGGGCTACACCTTC
J: TRBJ2-1; D: .; V: TRBV30; size: few; CDR3: CAWSVSVSYNEQFF; DNA: TGTGCCTGGAGTGTCTCCGTCTCCTACAATGAGCAGTTCTTC
J: TRBJ2-5; D: .; V: TRBV24-1; size: .; CDR3: CATSDSGRQETQYF; DNA: TGTGCCACCAGTGATTCTGGCAGACAAGAGACCCAGTACTTC
J: TRBJ1-1; D: TRBD1; V: TRBV5-1; size: .; CDR3: CASSATGTGHTEAFF; DNA: TGCGCCAGCAGCGCGACTGGGACAGGTCACACTGAAGCTTTCTTT
J: TRBJ2-1; D: TRBD2; V: TRBV20-1; size: .; CDR3: CSARAGTSGDKQFF; DNA: TGCAGTGCTAGAGCGGGGACTAGCGGGGATAAGCAGTTCTTC
J: TRBJ1-2; D: .; V: TRBV7-9; size: .; CDR3: CASSLGSVGYTF; DNA: TGTGCCAGCAGCTTAGGCTCTGTTGGCTACACCTTC
J: TRBJ2-7; D: .; V: TRBV16; size: many; CDR3: CASSQGSQYEQYF; DNA: TGTGCCAGCAGCCAAGGTTCCCAGTACGAGCAGTACTTC
J: TRBJ2-1; D: .; V: TRBV20-1; size: .; CDR3: CSARDPRKIRSYNEQFF; DNA: TGCAGTGCTAGAGATCCTCGGAAAATACGGTCCTACAATGAGCAGTTCTTC
J: TRBJ1-5; D: TRBD1; V: TRBV12-3/TRBV12-4; size: few; CDR3: CASRRQGNQPQHF; DNA: TGTGCCAGCAGGAGACAGGGGAATCAGCCCCAGCATTTT
J: TRBJ2-5; D: TRBD2; V: TRBV6-1; size: once; CDR3: CATGLAGKETQYF; DNA: TGTGCCACCGGACTAGCGGGGAAAGAGACCCAGTACTTC
J: TRBJ2-1; D: TRBD2; V: TRBV5-1; size: few; CDR3: CASSPARTSGSNEQFF; DNA: TGCGCCAGCAGCCCGGCGCGGACTAGCGGGAGTAATGAGCAGTTCTTC
J: TRBJ1-1; D: .; V: TRBV3-1; size: few; CDR3: CASSQVMGQAFF; DNA: TGTGCCAGCAGCCAAGTTATGGGGCAGGCTTTCTTT
J: TRBJ1-5; D: .; V: TRBV6-5; size: .; CDR3: CASSYVSQNQPQHF; DNA: TGTGCCAGCAGTTACGTCTCTCAAAATCAGCCCCAGCATTTT
J: TRBJ1-1; D: .; V: TRBV28; size: many; CDR3: CASRSFEAFF; DNA: TGTGCCAGCAGAAGCTTTGAAGCTTTCTTT
J: TRBJ2-7; D: TRBD2; V: TRBV7-2; size: .; CDR3: CASSLPSGRSLVAYF; DNA: TGTGCCAGCAGCTTGCCTAGCGGGAGATCCCTCGTGGCGTACTTC
J: TRBJ2-3; D: .; V: TRBV20-1; size: .; CDR3: CSARDLTDQYF; DNA: TGCAGTGCTAGAGATCTGACTGATCAGTATTTT
J: TRBJ2-1; D: TRBD2; V: TRBV14; size: .; CDR3: CASSQDPRTSSYNEQFF; DNA: TGTGCCAGCAGCCAAGATCCGCGGACTAGCTCCTACAATGAGCAGTTCTTC
J: TRBJ2-3; D: .; V: TRBV24-1; size: .; CDR3: CATSEGRTDTQYF; DNA: TGTGCCACCAGTGAGGGACGAACAGATACGCAGTATTTT
J: TRBJ2-7; D: .; V: TRBV29-1; size: few; CDR3: CSVRTEGGYEQYF; DNA: TGCAGCGTTAGGACAGAGGGCGGATACGAGCAGTACTTC
J: TRBJ1-5; D: .; V: TRBV6-2/TRBV6-3; size: few; CDR3: CASRNREDQPQHF; DNA: TGTGCCAGCAGAAACAGGGAGGATCAGCCCCAGCATTTT
J: TRBJ2-2; D: .; V: TRBV4-3; size: few; CDR3: CASSPKGGIANTGELFF; DNA: TGCGCCAGCAGCCCAAAGGGGGGTATAGCGAACACCGGGGAGCTGTTTTTT